This T cell receptor beta chain was observed in a study of blood T cell repertoires in COVID-19. Overall study: PBMCs, B-cell-depleted T cells, or T cells were the source of the cDNA or gDNA that made up the material.

Those who participated ranged in age from roughly 18 to 100 years and resided in about two dozen US areas. Researchers sorted participants into cohorts using their self-reported clinical history. Original methodology: It was from reference gene primer amplification that nucleated cell counts were estimated. Generated by immunoSEQ multiplex PCR, the TCRdb table keeps only in-frame clones and is missing some. The DNA was the basis for D and trimming; V, J and clone size are from that table. Here the sample spans fewer than 350,000 clones, roughly 91% being singletons. The CDR3 consists of 15 residues. CDR1 and CDR2 from the germline V gene are MNHNS and SASEGT. Deletions cut 1 base from V and 0 bases from J, with 10 bases between.

The sample comprised PBMCs or T cells enriched from blood (not recorded which). This clonotype was obtained from a woman aged 40 to 55 with acute COVID-19. The genes are TRBV6-1 and TRBJ2-7, with a tentative D call TRBD1 (5 bases). CDR3 DNA: TGTGCCAGCAGTGAAGGACAGACAAGCTCCTACGAGCAGTACTTC. Amino acid sequence: CASSEGQTSSYEQYF.